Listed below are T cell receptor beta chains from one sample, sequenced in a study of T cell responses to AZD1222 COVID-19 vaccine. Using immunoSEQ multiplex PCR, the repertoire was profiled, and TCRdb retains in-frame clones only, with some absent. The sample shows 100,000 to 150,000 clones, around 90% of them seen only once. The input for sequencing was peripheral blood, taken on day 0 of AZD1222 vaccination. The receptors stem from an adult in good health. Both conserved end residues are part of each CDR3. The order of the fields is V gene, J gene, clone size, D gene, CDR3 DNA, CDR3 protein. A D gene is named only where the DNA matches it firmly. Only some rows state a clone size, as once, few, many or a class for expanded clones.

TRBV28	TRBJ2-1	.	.	TGTGCCAGCACGTTTCGCCTAAGGCCTTACAATGAGCAGTTCTTC	CASTFRLRPYNEQFF
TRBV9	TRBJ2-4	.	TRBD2	TGTGCCAGCAGCGTAGGGGTTAGCGGGGAACTAGCCAAAAACATTCAGTACTTC	CASSVGVSGELAKNIQYF
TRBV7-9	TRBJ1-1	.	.	TGTGCCAGCAGCTTAGAGGGGAACACTGAAGCTTTCTTT	CASSLEGNTEAFF
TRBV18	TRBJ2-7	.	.	TGTGCCAGCTCACCGGACAGCGATTACGAGCAGTACTTC	CASSPDSDYEQYF
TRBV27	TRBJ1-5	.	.	TGTGCCAGCAGTTTATCGACCTATAGCAATCAGCCCCAGCATTTT	CASSLSTYSNQPQHF
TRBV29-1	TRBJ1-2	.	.	TGCAGCGTTGAGGGGGGCGGAGGCTACACCTTC	CSVEGGGGYTF
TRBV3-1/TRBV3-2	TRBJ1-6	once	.	TGTGCCAGCAGCCAAGGAGGGCAGGGTTTCGCTTCACCCCTCCACTTT	CASSQGGQGFASPLHF
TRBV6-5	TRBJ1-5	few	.	TGTGCCAGCAGTTTGGGGGGGCCCGGTCAGCCCCAGCATTTT	CASSLGGPGQPQHF
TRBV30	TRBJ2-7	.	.	TGTGCCTGGAGTCTAAACGACTACGAGCAGTACTTC	CAWSLNDYEQYF
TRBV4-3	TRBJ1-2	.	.	TGCGCCAGCAGCCAACGTTACAGGTTGGGCGGCTACACCTTC	CASSQRYRLGGYTF
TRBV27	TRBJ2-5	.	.	TGTGCCAGCAGCCCAGGCGTACAAGAGACCCAGTACTTC	CASSPGVQETQYF
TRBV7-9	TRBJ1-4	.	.	TGTGCCAGCAGCTCGGGCCCGTCTGGTAATGAAAAACTGTTTTTT	CASSSGPSGNEKLFF
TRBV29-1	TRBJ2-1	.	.	TGCAGCGCACAGGGTTCCAATGAGCAGTTCTTC	CSAQGSNEQFF
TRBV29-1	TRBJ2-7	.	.	TGCAGCGTCCTTCTCGATCTGGGAGCCCACGAGCAGTACTTC	CSVLLDLGAHEQYF
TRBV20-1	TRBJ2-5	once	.	TGCAGTGCTTTGGGACGAGAGACCCAGTACTTC	CSALGRETQYF
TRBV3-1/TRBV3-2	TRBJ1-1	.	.	TGTGCCAGCAGCCAAGATAGGCGCAGGCCGCGAGACACTGAAGCTTTCTTT	CASSQDRRRPRDTEAFF
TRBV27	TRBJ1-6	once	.	TGTGCCAGCAGTCTCCGGACAGATAATTCACCCCTCCACTTT	CASSLRTDNSPLHF
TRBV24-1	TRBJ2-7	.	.	TGTGCCACCAGTGAGGGGCGCGAGCAGTACTTC	CATSEGREQYF
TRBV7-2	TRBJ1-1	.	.	TGTGCCAGCTCAACCCCCGCACAGGGAAACACTGAAGCTTTCTTT	CASSTPAQGNTEAFF
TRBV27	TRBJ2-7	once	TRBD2	TGTGCCAGCAGTCCACGGACTAGCGGGTACTCCTACGAGCAGTACTTC	CASSPRTSGYSYEQYF
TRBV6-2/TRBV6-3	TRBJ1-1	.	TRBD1	TGTGCCAGCAGTAGACAGGGACTTAACACTGAAGCTTTCTTT	CASSRQGLNTEAFF
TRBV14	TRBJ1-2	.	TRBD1	TGTGCCAGCAGCCAAGCTAACCGGGACAGCGAGGCTAACTATGGCTACACCTTC	CASSQANRDSEANYGYTF
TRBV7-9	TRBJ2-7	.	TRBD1	TGTGCCAGCAGCGCGCGGACAGGATCGACCTACGAGCAGTACTTC	CASSARTGSTYEQYF
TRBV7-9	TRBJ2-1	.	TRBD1	TGTGCCAGCAGCTTTTCCGAGACAGGGGGCAATGAGCAGTTCTTC	CASSFSETGGNEQFF
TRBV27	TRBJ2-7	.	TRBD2	TGTGCCAGCAGTTTAAGGGAGGGGAGCTCCTACGAGCAGTACTTC	CASSLREGSSYEQYF
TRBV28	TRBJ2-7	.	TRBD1	TGTGCCAGCAGTTTGCGACAGGGCCCCTACGAGCAGTACTTC	CASSLRQGPYEQYF
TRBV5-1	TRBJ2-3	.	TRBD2	TGCGCCAGCAGCTTGGGAAATAGCGGGGGGACAGATACGCAGTATTTT	CASSLGNSGGTDTQYF
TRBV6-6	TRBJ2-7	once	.	TGTGCCAGCAGTTTCTTAGGGACGAGCGCCTACGAGCAGTACTTC	CASSFLGTSAYEQYF
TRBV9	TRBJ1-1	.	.	TGTGCCAGCAGCGTAGGACAAGTGAACACTGAAGCTTTCTTT	CASSVGQVNTEAFF
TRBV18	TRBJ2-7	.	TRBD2	TGTGCCAGCTCACCACCCCTAGCGGGAGGAACCTACGAGCAGTACTTC	CASSPPLAGGTYEQYF
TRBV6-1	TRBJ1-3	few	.	TGTGCCAGCAGTGACGGAGCGGGAAACACCATATATTTT	CASSDGAGNTIYF
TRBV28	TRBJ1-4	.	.	TGTGCCAGCAGTGAGGGCCGTCAGTACGCGAATGAAAAACTGTTTTTT	CASSEGRQYANEKLFF
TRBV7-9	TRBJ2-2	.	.	TGTGCCAGCAGCTCCTTAAACACCGGGGAGCTGTTTTTT	CASSSLNTGELFF
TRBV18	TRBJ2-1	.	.	TGTGCCAGCTCACCAGCCAGGGGAATACACAATGAGCAGTTCTTC	CASSPARGIHNEQFF
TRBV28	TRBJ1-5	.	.	TGTGCCAGCTCCCTCCGGGCGGGGAATCAGCCCCAGCATTTT	CASSLRAGNQPQHF
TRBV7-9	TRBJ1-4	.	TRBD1	TGTGCCAGCAGCTTAAGAAACGACAGGGGCGAAAAACTGTTTTTT	CASSLRNDRGEKLFF
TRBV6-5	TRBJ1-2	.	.	TGTGCCAGCAGTTACCAGGGTGGGGTGGATGGCTACACCTTC	CASSYQGGVDGYTF
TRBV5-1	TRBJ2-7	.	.	TGCGCCAGCAGCTTTACGGGGCGAGACTACGAGCAGTACTTC	CASSFTGRDYEQYF
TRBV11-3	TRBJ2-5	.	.	TGTGCCAGCAGGCAGGGGGGGAAGCAAGAGACCCAGTACTTC	CASRQGGKQETQYF
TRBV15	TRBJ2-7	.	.	TGTGCCACCAGCAGAGGGCCAGGCCCGACCTACGAGCAGTACTTC	CATSRGPGPTYEQYF
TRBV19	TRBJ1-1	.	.	TGTGCCAGTAGTATGTCTCGGACTTGGAGCGCTGAAGCTTTCTTT	CASSMSRTWSAEAFF
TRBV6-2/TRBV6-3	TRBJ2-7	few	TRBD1	TGTGCCAGCAGCGATCCGGGACAGGGGCCCTCCTACGAGCAGTACTTC	CASSDPGQGPSYEQYF
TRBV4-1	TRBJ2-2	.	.	TGCGCCAGCAGCCGTACCGGGGAGCTGTTTTTT	CASSRTGELFF
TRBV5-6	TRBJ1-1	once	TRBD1	TGTGCCAGCAGCTGGGGTACGGTGGCAGGGGGAACTGAAGCTTTCTTT	CASSWGTVAGGTEAFF
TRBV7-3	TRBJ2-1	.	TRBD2	TGTGCCAGCAGCTTAACGCTGGGTAGCGGGACCTACAATGAGCAGTTCTTC	CASSLTLGSGTYNEQFF
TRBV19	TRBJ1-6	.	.	TGTGCCAGTAAGGACACCTATTCACCCCTCCACTTT	CASKDTYSPLHF
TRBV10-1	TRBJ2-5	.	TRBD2	TGCGCCAGCAGTGAGTCGACTAGCGGGATCGAGACCCAGTACTTC	CASSESTSGIETQYF
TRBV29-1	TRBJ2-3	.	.	TGCAGCGCCGCAGGAGCGGGACACACAGATACGCAGTATTTT	CSAAGAGHTDTQYF
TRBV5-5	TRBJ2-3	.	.	TGTGCCAGCAGCCCCCAACGGGACCGAGCTTTGGATACGCAGTATTTT	CASSPQRDRALDTQYF
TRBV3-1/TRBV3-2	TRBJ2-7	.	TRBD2	TGTGCCAGCAGCACGGTTAGCGGGAGCTCCTACGAGCAGTACTTC	CASSTVSGSSYEQYF
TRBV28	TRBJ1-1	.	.	TGTGCCAGCAGTTTATGGGTGAAGGTGACGGGGAATTTGAACACTGAAGCTTTCTTT	CASSLWVKVTGNLNTEAFF
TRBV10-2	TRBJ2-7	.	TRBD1	TGCGCCAGCAGTGCCCTAGGACAGGGCATTACCTACGAGCAGTACTTC	CASSALGQGITYEQYF
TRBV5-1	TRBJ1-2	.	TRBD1	TGCGCCAGCAGCCCCGGGACAGGGAATGGCTACACCTTC	CASSPGTGNGYTF
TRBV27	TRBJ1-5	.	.	TGTGCCAGCAGTTTTACCGGGGCGGCTCAGCCCCAGCATTTT	CASSFTGAAQPQHF
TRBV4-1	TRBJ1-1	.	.	TGCGCCAGCAGACTAAATGGCGGGGGAGTCACTGAAGCTTTCTTT	CASRLNGGGVTEAFF
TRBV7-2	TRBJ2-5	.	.	TGTGCCAGCAGCTTACGTTCGGAGACCCAGTACTTC	CASSLRSETQYF
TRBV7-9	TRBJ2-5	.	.	TGTGCCAGCAGCCTCCCACAGAGGGGAGAGACCCAGTACTTC	CASSLPQRGETQYF
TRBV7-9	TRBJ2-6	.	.	TGTGCCAGCAGCGCCTGGGGGGCTGGGGCCAACGTCCTGACTTTC	CASSAWGAGANVLTF